This paragraph reports one T cell receptor beta chain. Its antigen is currently unknown. Method: immunoSEQ multiplex PCR; TCRdb's copy keeps in-frame clones and lacks some. The table includes some 7,100 clones, approximately 97% detected once. This record comes from a study of graft-versus-host responses after intestinal transplantation. Study-wide points: Ileal or blood samples showed some GvH clones first, and such clones were also found in recipient marrow. Individuals carrying graft-donor T cell macrochimerism showed high graft-versus-host to host-versus-graft clonal ratios in allografts. Early post-transplant HvG declines tracked with peak circulating GvH clone levels.

Germline trimming cut 0 bases from V and 3 bases from J; bases unmatched to any gene: 3. This CDR3 has 15 residues. CDR1 MNHEY and CDR2 SMNVEV come from the germline V gene (reference sequence). Sequencing was performed on PBMCs, taken 23 days after intestinal transplant. This TCR was sampled from a human patient who received an intestinal transplant, so some T cells may come from the graft donor. J is TRBJ2-7 and V is TRBV27, with TRBD1 identical over 9 bases. The CDR3 coding sequence is TGTGCCAGCAGTTTATCGGGACAGGGCTTCTACGAGCAGTACTTC. It specifies CASSLSGQGFYEQYF.